A selection of T cell receptor beta chains follows, all from one sample in a study of T cell repertoires in cytomegalovirus infection. Using its own MiXCR run on the reads, TCRdb lists one record per CDR3 protein. The table shows about 900,000 distinct CDR3 sequences, with 25% to 40% occurring only once. Their antigens remain unidentified. The sample consisted of cultured CD8+ T cells from PBMCs, taken from culture after CMV antigen stimulation. The receptors here all came from a human donor in good health (CMV status not recorded). Some clones in this sample may be carry-over from other donors' samples. CDR3s include the opening cysteine and the closing phenylalanine or tryptophan. A D gene is named only where the DNA matches it firmly. Some rows mark clone size as missing; the rest say once, few, many or name a class of expanded clone.

>TRBV6-6|-|TRBJ2-2|-
CASSLPFGKTGELFF
TGTGCCAGCAGTTTGCCCTTTGGAAAAACCGGGGAGCTGTTTTTT
>TRBV5-4|few|TRBJ2-1|-
CASSLEIVRGSYNEQFF
TGTGCCAGCAGCTTGGAAATAGTAAGGGGGTCCTACAATGAGCAGTTCTTC
>TRBV6-1|few|TRBJ2-3|TRBD1
CASTQGVTDTQYF
TGTGCCAGCACACAGGGGGTCACAGATACGCAGTATTTT
>TRBV2|few|TRBJ2-2|-
CASSEGETGELFF
TGTGCCAGCAGTGAAGGAGAAACCGGGGAGCTGTTTTTT
>TRBV15|-|TRBJ2-3|TRBD2
CATSRDLFPGGADTQYF
TGTGCCACCAGCAGAGATTTATTCCCCGGGGGGGCAGATACGCAGTATTTT
>TRBV5-3|-|TRBJ2-7|TRBD2
CVSSFSSGDYEQYF
TGTGTCAGCAGCTTTTCTAGCGGGGACTACGAGCAGTACTTC
>TRBV3-1|-|TRBJ1-2|-
CASSRSPGQLNYGYTF
TGTGCCAGCAGCCGAAGCCCCGGGCAGCTTAACTATGGCTACACCTTC
>TRBV14|-|TRBJ1-2|-
CASSQVNSHYGYTF
TGTGCCAGCAGCCAAGTGAACAGCCACTATGGCTACACCTTC
>TRBV24-1|-|TRBJ1-1|-
CATSGWGAEAFF
TGTGCCACCAGTGGTTGGGGCGCTGAAGCTTTCTTT
>TRBV29-1|once|TRBJ2-1|-
CSAAWGVTGTNEQFF
TGCAGCGCCGCTTGGGGGGTCACTGGGACCAATGAGCAGTTCTTC
>TRBV14|few|TRBJ2-7|TRBD1
CASSHSWDRESYEQYF
TGTGCCAGCAGCCACTCTTGGGACAGGGAATCCTACGAGCAGTACTTC
>TRBV6-1|many|TRBJ1-1|-
CASRQLRIFEAFF
TGTGCCAGCAGACAGTTGCGGATATTTGAAGCTTTCTTT
>TRBV10-3|-|TRBJ1-2|-
CAIRRQGGYTF
TGTGCCATCAGGCGGCAGGGTGGCTACACCTTC
>TRBV12-3/TRBV12-4|-|TRBJ1-5|-
CASTESMPASTPQHF
TGTGCCAGCACTGAGAGTATGCCGGCCTCTACGCCCCAGCATTTT
>TRBV7-9|few|TRBJ1-2|TRBD1
CASSLGQGENGYTF
TGTGCCAGCAGCTTAGGACAGGGGGAAAACGGCTACACCTTC
>TRBV7-9|few|TRBJ1-3|-
CASSQMGVGRMLSGNTIYF
TGTGCCAGCAGCCAGATGGGGGTGGGACGCATGCTCTCTGGAAACACCATATATTTT
>TRBV27|-|TRBJ2-2|-
CASSLGQAWNTGELFF
TGTGCCAGCAGTTTAGGGCAGGCATGGAACACCGGGGAGCTGTTTTTT
>TRBV19|once|TRBJ2-1|TRBD2
CASTGGSIYNEQFF
TGTGCCAGTACGGGGGGATCGATCTACAATGAGCAGTTCTTC
>TRBV4-1|few|TRBJ2-1|TRBD2
CASSQAGLAGNEQFF
TGCGCCAGCAGCCAAGCCGGACTAGCAGGTAATGAGCAGTTCTTC
>TRBV7-6|-|TRBJ1-1|-
CASSLPVGRKYTNTEAFF
TGTGCCAGCAGCTTGCCCGTGGGCAGAAAGTACACGAACACTGAAGCTTTCTTT
>TRBV7-2|many|TRBJ1-1|TRBD1
CASSFDRGYTEAFF
TGTGCCAGCAGCTTTGACAGGGGGTACACTGAAGCTTTCTTT
>TRBV24-1|few|TRBJ1-1|-
CATRSAWGTEAFF
TGTGCCACCCGGAGCGCCTGGGGCACTGAAGCTTTCTTT
>TRBV3-1|-|TRBJ1-2|-
CASSQEKTGYDNYGYTF
TGTGCCAGCAGCCAAGAGAAGACAGGTTATGATAACTATGGCTACACCTTC
>TRBV7-9|-|TRBJ1-1|-
CASSLGGPYTEAFF
TGTGCCAGCAGCTTAGGAGGGCCGTACACTGAAGCTTTCTTT
>TRBV27|-|TRBJ1-2|-
CASRSGGNGGYTF
TGTGCCAGCAGAAGTGGAGGGAATGGTGGCTACACCTTC
>TRBV28|-|TRBJ2-2|-
CASSSRRRDTGELFF
TGTGCCAGCAGTTCTCGGCGGAGGGACACCGGGGAGCTGTTTTTT
>TRBV27|few|TRBJ2-5|-
CASSLARRSQETQYF
TGTGCCAGCAGTTTAGCCAGGCGAAGCCAAGAGACCCAGTACTTC
>TRBV5-5|-|TRBJ2-4|TRBD1
CASSTRQGMAKNIQYF
TGTGCCAGCAGCACCAGACAGGGGATGGCCAAAAACATTCAGTACTTC
>TRBV20-1|few|TRBJ2-3|-
CSAREPTGWTDTQYF
TGCAGTGCTAGAGAGCCCACGGGTTGGACAGATACGCAGTATTTT
>TRBV7-6|few|TRBJ2-1|-
CASSGGWSYNEQFF
TGTGCCTCTTCGGGGGGCTGGTCCTACAATGAGCAGTTCTTC
>TRBV6-5|few|TRBJ2-7|TRBD1
CASSLGQGWTYEQYF
TGTGCCAGCAGTTTAGGACAGGGGTGGACCTACGAGCAGTACTTC
>TRBV20-1|-|TRBJ2-7|-
CSARGTEVYEQYF
TGCAGTGCTAGAGGGACAGAGGTCTACGAGCAGTACTTC
>TRBV7-8|many|TRBJ1-1|-
CASSLGQGLANTEAFF
TGTGCCAGCAGCTTAGGGCAGGGTCTGGCGAACACTGAAGCTTTCTTT
>TRBV6-6|few|TRBJ1-1|-
CASSEPGWTEAFF
TGTGCCAGCAGTGAGCCGGGGTGGACTGAAGCTTTCTTT
>TRBV5-3|-|TRBJ2-2|-
CASSRTPRELFF
TGTGCCAGCAGCCGTACACCGAGGGAGCTGTTTTTT
>TRBV28|-|TRBJ2-2|TRBD1
CASSLLGDSGQRTYTGELFF
TGTGCCAGCAGTTTGCTCGGGGATTCGGGACAGCGAACCTACACCGGGGAGCTGTTTTTT
>TRBV6-1|-|TRBJ2-1|-
CASRGSHYSSYNEQFF
TGTGCCAGCAGGGGGAGCCACTACAGCTCCTACAATGAGCAGTTCTTC
>TRBV19|-|TRBJ2-2|-
CASIGIPNTGELFF
TGTGCCAGTATTGGGATCCCGAACACCGGGGAGCTGTTTTTT
>TRBV28|-|TRBJ1-1|-
CASISTGRNTEAFF
TGTGCCAGCATCTCGACAGGAAGAAACACTGAAGCTTTCTTT
>TRBV6-5|few|TRBJ1-2|TRBD1
CASSYSSPGQGIYGYTF
TGTGCCAGCAGTTACTCGTCACCGGGACAGGGAATCTATGGCTACACCTTC
>TRBV7-2|many|TRBJ1-1|-
CASSFRNNMNTEAFF
TGTGCCAGCAGCTTCAGGAACAACATGAACACTGAAGCTTTCTTT
>TRBV28|few|TRBJ2-5|TRBD1
CASSPGQGIETQYF
TGTGCCAGCAGTCCGGGACAGGGAATAGAGACCCAGTACTTC
>TRBV6-1|few|TRBJ2-2|TRBD1
CASSSGTENTGELFF
TGTGCCAGCAGCTCCGGGACAGAGAACACCGGGGAGCTGTTTTTT
>TRBV14|-|TRBJ1-6|-
CASSQARYNSPLHF
TGTGCCAGCAGCCAAGCCCGCTATAATTCACCCCTCCACTTT
>TRBV25-1|-|TRBJ2-1|TRBD2
CASSAPGLAGGPYNEQFF
TGTGCCAGCAGTGCTCCGGGACTAGCGGGGGGGCCCTACAATGAGCAGTTCTTC